One TCR beta chain is described in this entry. The antigen this receptor binds is unknown. Base-call qualities are not available, and no considerably larger clone is one nucleotide away. The data were obtained in a study of shared clonotypes between healthy human individuals (dated by TCRdb to about 2020). For the wider study: A couple of women and three men aged 18 to 49 years were included in the cohort. For each donor, three plates each were used for CD4 naive and CD4 memory, two plates were used for CD8 naive, and one plate was used for CD8 memory. Blood TCR repertoires of five healthy adults were deeply sequenced to estimate repertoire size and the extent of clonotype sharing between individuals. To increase sequencing depth and limit assay-specific biases, different laboratories used diverse techniques to prepare libraries and sequence TCR repertoires. Per donor, leukapheresis produced somewhere between about 0.85 and 9.5 billion PBMCs. Study-wide findings and limitations: Incomplete sequencing was indicated by rarefaction of sorted-subset datasets, despite the large sequencing depth. Across a few donors, about 5.2% of naive CD4, around 3.5% of naive CD8, 2% to 2.5% of memory CD4, and over 0.35% of memory CD8 clonotypes were shared. Larger estimated clonotype richness was generally found for naive subsets than for memory subsets. Compared with non-shared clonotypes, the clonotypes found in all four sorted-subset donors had higher generation probabilities. Because the study included only a small number of donors, the genetic and exposure-history diversity represented was limited. Only blood was sampled, and tissue TCR repertoires likely differ from those in blood. Pairwise subsampling indicated that sequencing depth was expected to affect the degree of clonotype sharing among donors.

TCR CDR3 regions were amplified from genomic DNA by multiplex PCR using the deep immunoSEQ assay. Extracted genomic DNA from each cell subset was distributed evenly across all wells of several immunoSEQ 96-well plates, and each plate was treated as a replicate. For sorted subsets, approximately 190 ng genomic DNA, equal to about 30,000 T cell genomes, was loaded into each replicate PCR. The purified libraries were quantified using a Qubit 3.0 fluorometer, sized with a Bioanalyzer 2100, and then quantified again using the KAPA Library Quantification kit. A separate single-read 150-cycle Illumina NextSeq 550 flow cell was used to sequence each immunoSEQ 96-well plate. The authors processed their data as follows. The immunoSEQ output contained only junctional sequences without quality scores, so filtering could not match that applied to full-length reads. Sequences were annotated with PyIR, a Python wrapper for IgBLAST v1.9, using IMGT germline references to assign V/J genes and CDR3. Reads with weak V/J assignments (E-value above 1e-6), missing CDR3, stop codons, out-of-frame junctions, or ambiguous translated residues were removed. A V3J clonotype was defined by an identical inferred V gene, J gene, and CDR3 amino acid sequence. The percentage overlap between two repertoires was calculated by dividing the number of shared unique clonotypes by the size of the smaller repertoire. Richness of each repertoire was evaluated using RTK rarefaction, the Chao1 estimator, and Recon v2.1 estimates of unobserved clonotypes. For all TCRbeta clonotypes obtained by the gDNA method from a handful of donors, generation probabilities were computed with OLGA. TCRdb holds this immuneACCESS table with in-frame rearrangements only. Some clones are missing; in checked studies, unresolved V genes explain under half, and the rest has no known cause. D and trimming come from the DNA, and the V and J calls and clone size come from that table. For this sample there are some 2.4 million clones; roughly 93% appear just once. The top ten clonotypes cover about 0.39% of the sample.

Donors were healthy HIV-negative adults with no recently reported acute infections or vaccinations. Every donor was a Caucasian adult living in Nashville, Tennessee, USA. Magnetic negative selection was used to enrich CD4+ T cells, after which naive cells were positively selected on CD45RA and the negative fraction became the memory subset. Blood was obtained by leukapheresis, after which PBMCs were separated by Ficoll-Histopaque density gradient centrifugation and cryopreserved in liquid nitrogen vapor phase. Analytical flow cytometry was used to check the purity and quantity of each magnetically sorted T cell population. Genomic DNA was isolated from each sorted fraction and quantified by UV absorbance on a Nanodrop 2000c. The clonotype originates from a man aged 18 to 29 in good health. Some clones in this sample may be carry-over from other donors' samples. Specimen: naive CD4+ T cells from PBMCs. The sample's cell subset or site label, in plain terms: CD45RA+ positively selected.

The DNA sequence is TGTGCCAGCAGTGAGCGGACGGGGGCAGATACGCAGTATTTT. Translated, it gives CASSERTGADTQYF. The rearranged segments are TRBV6-4 and TRBJ2-3; possibly the D gene is TRBD2, per 6 matching bases. The germline V gene supplies CDR1 MRHNA and CDR2 SNTAGT. V drops 3 bases and J drops 4 bases, leaving 11 bases in between. The CDR3 spans 14 residues, from the cysteine through the phenylalanine. Only the CDR3 DNA stays, 42 bases, in frame from base 1.